These 28 T cell receptor delta chains share one sample of origin, sequenced in a study of gamma delta lymphoproliferative disorders and STAT genes. TCRdb reapplied CATT to the multiplex PCR reads. In the table there are roughly 250 delta-chain clones, approximately 11% of which are singletons. Genomic DNA from isolated PBMCs served as the sequencing template. The sample comprised blood. Receptor source: a human donor with gamma-delta T-cell large granular lymphocyte leukemia.

This clone rates as medium-sized. This likely reflects a read error, since a far larger clone is one base away. V usage is TRDV1 and J usage is TRDJ1, with D perhaps being TRDD2 or TRDD3 (5 bases each). Between the trimmed V and J ends, which lost 0 bases and 0 bases, there was a span of 17 bases. Germline V gene data show CDR1 as TSWWSYY and CDR2 as QGS. The CDR3 extends over 18 amino acids. The CDR3 reads CALGELIGGPFNTDKLIF. The CDR3 DNA reads TGTGCTCTTGGGGAACTGATAGGGGGGCCCTTCAACACCGATAAACTCATCTTT.

With respect to this clone: This likely traces to a read error, being one base from a far larger clone. At the DNA level, this CDR3 is encoded by other sequences in the same sample as well. For the J gene the call is TRDJ3; the V gene lacks a call; the D call in the table, TRDD3, was not verified against the DNA. The CDR3 has 24 residues. CDR3 in amino acids: CASLCLPYPRVLGDKIRDTRQMFF. CDR3 in DNA: TGTGCTTCATTGTGCCTTCCTTATCCCCGCGTACTGGGGGATAAAATCCGGGACACCCGACAGATGTTTTTC.

Comments on this clone: Only one base separates this from a far larger clonotype, so it likely reflects a read error. This chain uses TRDV1 with TRDJ1, with 13 bases aligning to TRDD3. TCRdb records no J gene; here it was assigned by comparing the DNA to germline. The CDR3 consists of 21 residues. Germline CDR1 is TSWWSYY and CDR2 is QGS. The DNA for the CDR3 is TGTGCTCTTGAGGAACTTCCCTACTGGGGGATACGACCCTTGTACACCGATAAACTCATCTTT. Translating it yields CALEELPYWGIRPLYTDKLIF.

This clone is medium-sized by share. A far larger clone is off by one base, so a read error is likely. This specimen includes other DNA sequences encoding the same CDR3. V gene TRDV1 combines with J gene TRDJ1; D perhaps matches TRDD3 (6 bases). V dropped 0 bases and J dropped 0 bases, with 17 bases sitting between them. The CDR3 is made up of 18 amino acids. Germline loops: CDR1 TSWWSYY, CDR2 QGS. In DNA form, the CDR3 reads TGTGCTCTTGGGGAACTGGTAGGGGGACCCTTCAACACCGATAAACTCATCTTT. Its translation is CALGELVGGPFNTDKLIF.

The J gene is TRDJ1, the V gene TRDV1, with a tentative D call TRDD3 (6 bases). With 2 bases removed from V and 0 bases from J, the gap between germline ends came to 13 bases. The CDR3 is made up of 16 amino acids. From germline, CDR1 is TSWWSYY and CDR2 QGS. CDR3 in amino acids: CALGERGTFNTDKLIF. CDR3 in DNA: TGTGCTCTTGGGGAAAGGGGGACCTTCAACACCGATAAACTCATCTTT.

With respect to this clone: TCRdb assigns this DNA the protein of a much larger clone, which departs from its translation at residue 4; this likely reflects a read error, and the protein shown comes from translating the DNA. The chain is built from TRDV1 and TRDJ1, with 8 positions matching TRDD3. Germline CDR1 reads TSWWSYY; CDR2 reads QGS. The CDR3 consists of 17 residues. CDR3 loop: CALREPPPSLGESKLIF. DNA for the CDR3: TGTGCTCTTAGGGAACCCCCTCCTAGTCTGGGGGAGTCGAAACTCATCTTT.

This clone is medium-sized in the sample. This chain links TRDV1 with TRDJ1; 13 bases fit TRDD3. The germline V gene encodes CDR1 TSWWSYY and CDR2 QGS. Trimming at V came to 6 bases and at J to 6 bases, leaving 16 bases not matched to a gene. There are 18 residues in the CDR3. CDR3 residues: CALGTPHWGIRRVHKLIF. CDR3 sequence (DNA): TGTGCTCTTGGCACCCCTCACTGGGGGATACGGAGGGTCCATAAACTCATCTTT.

Comments on this clone: The TCRdb record carries a much larger clone's protein, which differs from this DNA's translation at residue 8; a read error is the likely cause, and the protein listed here is the DNA translation. The chain carries TRDV1 and TRDJ1; TRDD3 matches at 8 bases. Germline trimming cut 1 base from V and 8 bases from J; bases unmatched to any gene: 15. The CDR3 contains 17 residues. The germline gives CDR1 TSWWSYY, CDR2 QGS. The CDR3 DNA is TGTGCTCTTGGGGAACCCCCTCTTAGTCTGGGGGAGTCGAAACTCATCTTT. It yields the protein CALGEPPLSLGESKLIF.

This clone was recorded a few times. The chain recombines TRDV1 with TRDJ1; tentative D call: TRDD3 (5 bases). Per germline, CDR1 TSWWSYY and CDR2 QGS. The CDR3 covers 17 residues. V gave up 0 bases and J gave up 0 bases, with 14 bases separating them. The CDR3 region has the DNA TGTGCTCTTGGGGAACTGGTAGGGGGGCCCTACACCGATAAACTCATCTTT. Translating gives CALGELVGGPYTDKLIF.

This clone was counted only a few times. It differs at one base from a far larger clone, so likely a read error. The J gene is TRDJ3, while no V gene call was made; TRDD3 is the table's D call and was not checked against the DNA. CDR3 length: 24 amino acids. CDR3 region: CASLRLPYPRVLGDKIRDTRQMFF. CDR3 DNA sequence: TGTGCTTCATTGCGCCTTCCTTACCCCCGCGTACTGGGGGATAAAATCCGGGACACCCGACAGATGTTTTTC.

This clone qualifies as medium-sized. Given a far larger clone just one base away, this is likely a sequencing read error. The J gene is TRDJ1, the V gene TRDV1; the match to TRDD3 covers 10 bases. The CDR3 consists of 18 residues. V lost 1 base and J lost 3; bases outside the gene matches: 11. Looked up from germline, CDR1 is TSWWSYY and CDR2 is QGS. The CDR3, as DNA: TGTGCTCTTGGGGAACAGAGGGGGGATACGTTTGGTGCCGATAAACTCATCTTT. It yields the protein CALGEQRGDTFGADKLIF.

This clone was seen a few times. It may be a read error: a sequence one base away is much more abundant. The sample carries other DNA sequences with the same CDR3. For the J gene the call is TRDJ3; the V gene lacks a call; the table's D call of TRDD3 was not tested on the DNA. The CDR3 extends over 24 amino acids. CDR3 sequence: CASLCLPYPRVLGDKIRDTRQMFF. CDR3 DNA sequence: TGTGCTTCATTGTGCCTTCCCTACCCCCGCGTACTGGGGGATAAAATCCGGGACACCCGACAGATGTTTTTC.

Turning to this clone: This may arise from a read error, as a much more abundant clone is one base away. The rearrangement links TRDV2 to TRDJ2, with TRDD3 matching 8 bases. Germline-derived CDR1 and CDR2 are GEAIGNYY and EKD. The CDR3 is 16 amino acids. J lost 8 bases, V lost 4 bases, and 14 bases had no gene match. CDR3 amino acids: CACESRGGSGGAQLFF. In DNA form, the CDR3 reads TGTGCCTGTGAATCACGTGGGGGATCGGGCGGGGCACAACTCTTCTTT.

Remarks on this clone: This sequence is one base from a far larger clone and is likely a read error. This sample includes further DNA sequences coding for the same CDR3. V is TRDV1 and J is TRDJ1, with 8 bases identical to TRDD3. The CDR3 contains 17 residues. CDR1 and CDR2 (germline): TSWWSYY, QGS. CDR3 protein: CALGEPPPSLGESKLIF. The CDR3 nucleotides are TGTGCTCTTGGAGAACCCCCTCCTAGTCTGGGGGAGTCGAAACTCATCTTT.

This clone was detected a few times. A far larger clone is one nucleotide away, so this likely arose from a read error. At the DNA level, this CDR3 is encoded by other sequences in the same sample as well. The rearrangement uses TRDV1 and TRDJ1, with 13 bases matching TRDD3. The CDR3 loop spans 21 amino acids. J was trimmed by 0 bases and V by 0 bases; bases with no gene match: 13. Germline V lookup: CDR1 TSWWSYY, CDR2 QGS. Here the CDR3 reads CALGELPYWGIRPLYTDKLIF. For the CDR3, the DNA is TGTGCTCTTGGGGAACTTCCCTACTGGGGGATACGGCCCTTGTACACCGATAAACTCATCTTT.

The J gene is given as TRDJ1, and the V gene is not called; the table's D call, TRDD3, has no DNA check behind it. The CDR3 is 17 residues long. CDR3 in amino acids: CAFHSGYWGTHTDKLIF. CDR3 DNA: TGTGCCTTCCACTCAGGCTACTGGGGGACTCACACCGATAAACTCATCTTT.

By sample share, this clone is medium-sized. This is likely an artifact of a read error, given a far larger clone one base away. In the same sample, other DNA sequences code for this CDR3. This chain uses TRDV1 with TRDJ1, with 10 nucleotides matching TRDD3. CDR3 length: 18 amino acids. With 3 bases clipped from V and 3 bases from J, the junction kept 13 bases outside the gene matches. Germline V gene lookup returns CDR1 TSWWSYY and CDR2 QGS. CDR3 bases: TGTGCTCTTGGGGAGCGGAGGGGGGATACGTTTGGTGCCGATAAACTCATCTTT. Translation: CALGERRGDTFGADKLIF.

This clone is termed medium-sized. The likely explanation is a read error, given a far larger clone one base away. This rearrangement joins TRDV1 to TRDJ1; D assignment may be TRDD2 or TRDD3 (5 bases each). V lost 0 bases and J lost 0, with 17 bases in between. This CDR3 comprises 18 residues. CDR1 is TSWWSYY, CDR2 QGS, per germline. This CDR3 is CALGELVGEPFNTDKLIF. Here the CDR3 DNA reads TGTGCTCTTGGGGAACTGGTAGGGGAGCCCTTCAACACCGATAAACTCATCTTT.

Within the sample, this clone is medium-sized (0.01 to 0.1%). It is likely a read error: a sequence one base away is far more abundant. The chain is built from TRDV1 and TRDJ1; 10 positions match TRDD3. The trim removed 1 base at V and 3 bases at J, leaving 11 bases unmatched. The germline V gene encodes CDR1 TSWWSYY and CDR2 QGS. The CDR3 is 18 residues long. The CDR3 DNA is TGTGCTCTTGGGGAACGGAAGGGGGATACGTTTGGTGCCGATAAACTCATCTTT. Protein product: CALGERKGDTFGADKLIF.

By sample fraction, this clone is medium-sized (0.01 to 0.1%). A read error is the likely source, as a far larger clone sits one nucleotide away. At the DNA level, this CDR3 is encoded by other sequences in the same sample as well. The chain combines TRDV1 with TRDJ1, with 8 positions matching TRDD3. The CDR3 is made up of 17 amino acids. CDR1 and CDR2 (germline): TSWWSYY, QGS. J lost 8 bases, V lost 1 base, and 15 bases had no gene match. The CDR3 here is CALGEPPPSLGESKLIF. The CDR3 DNA is TGTGCTCTTGGGGAACCCCCTCCTAGCCTGGGGGAGTCGAAACTCATCTTT.

This clone was seen a handful of times. The chain recombines TRAV38-2/DV8 with TRDJ1, with 7 nucleotides matching TRDD2. J was trimmed by 1 base and V by 5 bases; bases with no gene match: 11. The germline V gene encodes CDR1 TSESDYY and CDR2 QEAYKQQN. The CDR3 covers 16 residues. This CDR3 is CAYSLPGHSITDKLIF. DNA of the CDR3: TGTGCTTATAGCCTTCCTGGACACTCGATCACCGATAAACTCATCTTT.

This clone was observed many times. The chain employs TRDV3 and TRDJ1; 8 bases agree with TRDD3. Germline V gives CDR1 TVYSNPD, CDR2 GDNSRS (reference sequence). The J segment lost 7 bases and the V segment lost 4 bases, leaving 26 bases of the junction unmatched. The CDR3 sequence is 18 residues long. The CDR3 DNA reads TGTGCCTCTATCACCGAAAAGCGGGGCCTCTGGGGGAGATTTAAACTCATCTTT. Its protein product is CASITEKRGLWGRFKLIF.

This clone was seen at least ten times. This DNA's translation differs at residue 6 from TCRdb's protein, which comes from a much larger clone; a read error is likely, and the protein shown is translated from the DNA. This chain connects TRDV1 to TRDJ1; 8 bases are a match to TRDD3. The length of the CDR3 is 17 residues. The germline V gene has CDR1 TSWWSYY and CDR2 QGS. V lost 2 bases and J lost 8; bases outside the gene matches: 16. The CDR3 is CALGESPPSLGESKLIF. For the CDR3, the DNA is TGTGCTCTTGGGGAATCCCCTCCTAGTCTGGGGGAGTCGAAACTCATCTTT.

The sample holds many counts of this clone. A far larger clone lies a single base away; this is likely a read error. As DNA, the CDR3 is TGTGCTCTTGGGGAACCCTCTCCTAGTCTGGGGGAGTCGAAACTCATCTTT. The encoded protein is CALGEPSPSLGESKLIF. This rearrangement joins TRDV1 to TRDJ1; 8 bases map to TRDD3. With V trimmed by 1 base and J by 8 bases, 15 bases remained unmatched. Per the germline V gene, CDR1 is TSWWSYY and CDR2 is QGS. This CDR3 is built from 17 residues.

Although no V gene was called, TRDJ1 is the J gene; the table's TRDD3 call for D was not verified on the DNA. CDR3 length: 15 amino acids. The CDR3 sequence: CALVQYWVPGSKLIF. The CDR3 DNA sequence: TGTGCTCTAGTACAGTACTGGGTCCCCGGGTCTAAACTCATCTTT.

This clone is termed medium-sized. A far larger clone is only one base removed, so a read error is likely. This sequence joins TRDV1 and TRDJ1; tentatively, D is TRDD2 or TRDD3 (5 bases each). The V gene lost 4 bases and the J gene lost 0 bases, with 21 bases spanning the gap. CDR1 is TSWWSYY and CDR2 is QGS in the germline V gene. This CDR3 comprises 18 residues. The chain's CDR3 is CALGGLVGGPFNTDKLIF. CDR3 in DNA: TGTGCTCTTGGGGGACTGGTAGGGGGGCCCTTCAACACCGATAAACTCATCTTT.

The J gene is TRDJ2, the V gene TRDV2; 7 positions match TRDD3. Germline CDR1 is GEAIGNYY and CDR2 is EKD. With 4 bases clipped from V and 8 bases from J, the junction kept 15 bases outside the gene matches. The CDR3 contains 16 residues. CDR3 nucleotides: TGTGCCTGTGAATCACGTGGGGGACAGGGCGGGGCACAACTCTTCTTT. This sequence encodes CACESRGGQGGAQLFF.

This clone qualifies as medium-sized (0.01 to 0.1%). The DNA is left out, because the CDR3 cannot be placed on it with certainty; the CDR3 is given as TCRdb lists it. This sequence joins TRAV29/DV5 and TRDJ1; TRDD3 is the table's D call and was not checked against the DNA. Germline values: CDR1 NSMFDY, CDR2 ISSIKDK. The CDR3 is made up of 20 amino acids, end residues included. The chain's CDR3 is CSVLLCSKATTGGYTDKLIF.